Each of the 3 T cell receptor beta chains below was sequenced from the same sample in a study of early T cells in non-severe SARS-CoV-2 infection. TCRdb re-called the 5' RACE reads through MiXCR, storing one row per CDR3 protein. Here the sample spans around 35,000 distinct CDR3 sequences, around 5.8% being singletons. Sequencing was carried out using whole blood. The receptors here all came from an adult who was a healthcare worker with PCR-confirmed SARS-CoV-2 infection or an uninfected control (not recorded which).

This clonotype was seen many times. CDR3 residues: CSAPKTSGTDTQYF. Here the CDR3 DNA reads TGCAGTGCTCCAAAGACTAGCGGCACAGATACGCAGTATTTT. This chain uses TRBV20-1 with TRBJ2-3; 8 bases map to TRBD2. The CDR3 is made up of 14 amino acids. In germline, CDR1 is DFQATT, CDR2 SNEGSKA (reference sequence). With V trimmed by 5 bases and J by 1 base, 5 bases remained unmatched.

Many counts were recorded for this clonotype. This chain uses TRBV3-1 with TRBJ2-6; TRBD1 might be the D (6 bases). V dropped 4 bases and J dropped 3 bases, with 13 bases sitting between them. CDR1 and CDR2 from the germline V gene are LGHDT and YNNKEL (reference sequence). The CDR3 runs to 16 residues. This chain's CDR3 is CASSPGTGSGANVLTF. DNA for the CDR3: TGTGCCAGCAGCCCCGGAACAGGGAGTGGGGCCAACGTCCTGACTTTC.

Many counts were recorded for this clonotype. The rearrangement links TRBV6-1 to TRBJ2-5; D is possibly TRBD1 or TRBD2 (5 bases each). Trimming took off 3 bases at V and 4 bases at J, with 15 bases between the two ends. Germline CDR1 is MNHNS and CDR2 is SASEGT. The CDR3 sequence is 15 residues long. DNA of the CDR3: TGTGCCAGCAGTGATGCCAGGGAGAGGAGAGAGACCCAGTACTTC. Translating gives CASSDARERRETQYF.